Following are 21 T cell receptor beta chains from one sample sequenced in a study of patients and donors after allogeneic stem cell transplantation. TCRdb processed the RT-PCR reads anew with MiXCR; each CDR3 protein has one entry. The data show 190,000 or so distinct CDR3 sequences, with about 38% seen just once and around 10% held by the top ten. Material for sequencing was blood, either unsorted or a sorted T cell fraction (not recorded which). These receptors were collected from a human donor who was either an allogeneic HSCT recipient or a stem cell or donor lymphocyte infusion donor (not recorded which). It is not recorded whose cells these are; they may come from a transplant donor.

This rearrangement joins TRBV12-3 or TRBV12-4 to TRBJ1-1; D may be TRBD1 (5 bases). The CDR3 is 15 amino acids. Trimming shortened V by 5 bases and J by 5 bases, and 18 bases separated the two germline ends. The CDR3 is CASSHPGGVRTEAFF. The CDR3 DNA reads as TGTGCCAGCAGTCACCCGGGGGGGGTTAGGACTGAAGCTTTCTTT.

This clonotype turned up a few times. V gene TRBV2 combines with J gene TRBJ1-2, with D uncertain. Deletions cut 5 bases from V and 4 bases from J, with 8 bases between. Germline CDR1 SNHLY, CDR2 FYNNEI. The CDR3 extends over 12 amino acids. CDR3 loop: CASSTDGYGYTF. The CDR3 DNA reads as TGTGCCAGCAGTACAGACGGCTATGGCTACACCTTC.

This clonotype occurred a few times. Here the CDR3 reads CSAYPVRGYTF. The CDR3 DNA follows: TGCAGTGCTTATCCCGTTCGTGGCTACACCTTC. J is TRBJ1-2 and V is TRBV20-1; no clear D gene. V lost 5 bases, J lost 7 bases, and 11 bases lay in between. This CDR3 has 11 residues. Germline V gives CDR1 DFQATT, CDR2 SNEGSKA (reference sequence).

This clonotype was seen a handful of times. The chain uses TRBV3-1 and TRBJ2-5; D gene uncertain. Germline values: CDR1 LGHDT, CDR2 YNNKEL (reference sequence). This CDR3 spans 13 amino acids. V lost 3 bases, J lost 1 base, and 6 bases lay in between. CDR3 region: CASSQVRQETQYF. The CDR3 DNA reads TGTGCCAGCAGCCAGGTGCGCCAAGAGACCCAGTACTTC.

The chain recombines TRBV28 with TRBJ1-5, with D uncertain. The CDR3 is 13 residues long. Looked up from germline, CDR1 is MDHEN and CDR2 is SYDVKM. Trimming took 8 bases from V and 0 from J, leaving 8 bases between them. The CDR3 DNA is TGTGCCAGCCGCCCTGATAGCAATCAGCCCCAGCATTTT. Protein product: CASRPDSNQPQHF.

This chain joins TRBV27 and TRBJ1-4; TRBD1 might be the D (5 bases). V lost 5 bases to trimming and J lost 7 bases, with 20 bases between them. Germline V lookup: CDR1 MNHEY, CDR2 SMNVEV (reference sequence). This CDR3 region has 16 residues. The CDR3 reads CASSDRDPRRGEKLFF. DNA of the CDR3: TGTGCCAGCAGTGACCGGGACCCACGGAGGGGTGAAAAACTGTTTTTT.

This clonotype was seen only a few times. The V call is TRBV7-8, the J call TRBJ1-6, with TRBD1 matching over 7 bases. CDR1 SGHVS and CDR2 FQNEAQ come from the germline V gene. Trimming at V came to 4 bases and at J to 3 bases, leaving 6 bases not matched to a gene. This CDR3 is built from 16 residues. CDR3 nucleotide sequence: TGTGCCAGCAGCTCAAGACAGGGACTCTATAATTCACCCCTCCACTTT. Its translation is CASSSRQGLYNSPLHF.

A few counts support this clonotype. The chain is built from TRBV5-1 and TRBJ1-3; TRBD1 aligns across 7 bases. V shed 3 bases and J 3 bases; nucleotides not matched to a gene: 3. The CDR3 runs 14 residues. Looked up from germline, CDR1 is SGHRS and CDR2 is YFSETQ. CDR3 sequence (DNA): TGCGCCAGCAGCTCGACAGGGCTTGGAAACACCATATATTTT. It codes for CASSSTGLGNTIYF.

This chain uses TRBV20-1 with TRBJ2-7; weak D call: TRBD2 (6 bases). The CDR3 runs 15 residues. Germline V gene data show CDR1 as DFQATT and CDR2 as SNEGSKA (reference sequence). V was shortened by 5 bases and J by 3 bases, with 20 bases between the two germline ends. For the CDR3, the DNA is TGCAGTGCTCCGCCCCGACTAGATTTCCTCTACGAGCAGTACTTC. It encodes CSAPPRLDFLYEQYF.

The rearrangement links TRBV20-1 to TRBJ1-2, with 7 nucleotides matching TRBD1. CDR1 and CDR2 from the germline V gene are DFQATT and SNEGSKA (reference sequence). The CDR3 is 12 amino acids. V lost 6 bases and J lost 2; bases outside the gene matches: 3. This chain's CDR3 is CSATGENYGYTF. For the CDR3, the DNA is TGCAGTGCCACAGGGGAGAACTATGGCTACACCTTC.

CDR3 protein: CASSYEGTDSPLHF. DNA for the CDR3: TGTGCCAGCAGTTACGAGGGTACGGATTCACCCCTCCACTTT. This chain links TRBV6-6 with TRBJ1-6; D remains ambiguous. CDR1 and CDR2 (germline): MNHNY, SVGAGI (reference sequence). V shed 2 bases and J shed 8 bases, with 10 bases lying between them. This CDR3 has 14 amino acids.

The CDR3 reads CASSFTSGGFNEQFF. In nucleotides, the CDR3 is TGCGCCAGCAGCTTTACTAGCGGGGGGTTTAATGAGCAGTTCTTC. V gene TRBV5-1 combines with J gene TRBJ2-1; 12 nucleotides align to TRBD2. After removal of 2 bases from V and 7 bases from J, the junction contained 4 bases not matched to a gene. This CDR3 comprises 15 residues. Germline values: CDR1 SGHRS, CDR2 YFSETQ.

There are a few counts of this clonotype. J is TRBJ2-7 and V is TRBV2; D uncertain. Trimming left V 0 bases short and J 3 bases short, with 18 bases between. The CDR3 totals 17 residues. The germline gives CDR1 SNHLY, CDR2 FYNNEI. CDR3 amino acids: CASSEALRRERIYEQYF. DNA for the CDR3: TGTGCCAGCAGTGAAGCGCTTCGTAGGGAAAGGATCTACGAGCAGTACTTC.

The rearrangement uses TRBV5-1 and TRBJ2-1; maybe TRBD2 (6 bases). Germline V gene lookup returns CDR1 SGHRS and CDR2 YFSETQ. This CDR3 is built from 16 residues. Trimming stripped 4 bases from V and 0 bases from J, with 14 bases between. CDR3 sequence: CASSPRGASSYNEQFF. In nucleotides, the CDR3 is TGCGCCAGCAGCCCGCGGGGCGCCTCCTCCTACAATGAGCAGTTCTTC.

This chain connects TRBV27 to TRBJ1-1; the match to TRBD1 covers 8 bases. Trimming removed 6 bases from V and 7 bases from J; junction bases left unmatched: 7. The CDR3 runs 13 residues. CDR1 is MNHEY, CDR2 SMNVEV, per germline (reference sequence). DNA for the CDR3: TGTGCCAGCAGGCCCAGACAGGGGATTGAAGCTTTCTTT. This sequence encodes CASRPRQGIEAFF.

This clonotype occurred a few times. CDR3 residues: CATHASLHADTQYF. CDR3 sequence (DNA): TGTGCCACCCACGCTAGCTTGCATGCAGATACGCAGTATTTT. This chain uses TRBV2 with TRBJ2-3; TRBD2 might be the D (5 bases). The CDR3 contains 14 residues. Germline V gives CDR1 SNHLY, CDR2 FYNNEI. Trimming removed 10 bases from V and 4 bases from J, with 18 bases in between.

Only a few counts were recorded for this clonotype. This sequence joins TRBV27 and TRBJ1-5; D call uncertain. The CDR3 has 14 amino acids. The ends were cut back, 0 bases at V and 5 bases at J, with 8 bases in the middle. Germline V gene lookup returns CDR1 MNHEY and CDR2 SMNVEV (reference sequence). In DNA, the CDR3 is TGTGCCAGCAGTTTATCTGGAATTTATCAGCCCCAGCATTTT. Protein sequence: CASSLSGIYQPQHF.

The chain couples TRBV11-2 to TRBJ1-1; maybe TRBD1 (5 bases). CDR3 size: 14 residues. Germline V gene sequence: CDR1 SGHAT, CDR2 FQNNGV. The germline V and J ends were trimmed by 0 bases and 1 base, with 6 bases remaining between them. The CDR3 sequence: CASSLEGENTEAFF. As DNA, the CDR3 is TGTGCCAGCAGCTTAGAAGGGGAGAACACTGAAGCTTTCTTT.

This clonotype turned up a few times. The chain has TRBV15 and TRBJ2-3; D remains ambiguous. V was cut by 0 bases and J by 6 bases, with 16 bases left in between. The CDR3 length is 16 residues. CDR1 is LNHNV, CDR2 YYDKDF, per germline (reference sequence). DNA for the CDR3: TGTGCCACCAGCAGAGATCGTGGGATTGGGTACGATACGCAGTATTTT. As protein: CATSRDRGIGYDTQYF.

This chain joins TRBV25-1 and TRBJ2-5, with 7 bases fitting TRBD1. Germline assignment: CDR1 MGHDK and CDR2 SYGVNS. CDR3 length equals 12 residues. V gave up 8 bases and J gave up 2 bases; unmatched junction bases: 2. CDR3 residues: CASQGQQETQYF. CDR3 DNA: TGTGCCAGCCAGGGACAGCAAGAGACCCAGTACTTC.

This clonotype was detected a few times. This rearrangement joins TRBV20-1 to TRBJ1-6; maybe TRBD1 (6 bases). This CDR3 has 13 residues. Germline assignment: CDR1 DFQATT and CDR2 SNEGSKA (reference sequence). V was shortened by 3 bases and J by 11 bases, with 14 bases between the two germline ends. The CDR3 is CSASGQILAPLHF. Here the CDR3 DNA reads TGCAGTGCTAGCGGACAGATACTTGCACCCCTCCACTTT.